This T cell receptor (beta chain) is drawn from a study of post-analysis software for immune sequencing data. Study-level points and caveats: With TRBV5-6, TRBV5-1 and TRBV20-1 included, about 5 TRBV segments were more frequent in patients than in controls.

This clonotype was recorded many times. Its target is unknown. Germline V gene data show CDR1 as SQVTM and CDR2 as ANQGSEA. V dropped 4 bases and J dropped 5 bases, with 12 bases sitting between them. The CDR3 consists of 13 residues. Researchers reported that TCR beta cDNA libraries carried unique molecular identifiers. A single record per CDR3 protein comes from TCRdb applying MiXCR to the PCR reads. Among hundreds of thousands of distinct CDR3 sequences listed, roughly 30% were seen once. The TCR originated in a girl aged 5-17 years with multiple sclerosis. The sequencing sample was made of blood. The chain employs TRBV29-1 and TRBJ1-5; D not resolved. The CDR3 coding sequence is TGCAGCGTTGGGATGGGAATGGATCAGCCCCAGCATTTT. As protein: CSVGMGMDQPQHF.